A single sample gave rise to the 9 T cell receptor beta chains below, sequenced in a study of T-cell memory formation after mild COVID-19. TCRdb reanalysed the 5' RACE reads using MiXCR and keeps one entry per CDR3 protein. The sample contains about 560,000 distinct CDR3 sequences, 20% to 25% of which appear only once. Material: PBMCs or a T cell subset sorted from them (not recorded which). These receptors came from an adult woman who had mild COVID-19 (a few samples of this study predate the infection). Cell type and time point are not known.

This chain joins TRBV6-5 and TRBJ2-2, with TRBD1 matching 7 bases. After removal of 2 bases from V and 1 base from J, the junction contained 4 bases not matched to a gene. Germline V lookup: CDR1 MNHEY, CDR2 SVGAGI. This CDR3 is 16 amino acids long. For the CDR3, the DNA is TGTGCCAGCAGTTACCTTGGACAGGTGAACACCGGGGAGCTGTTTTTT. It is translated as CASSYLGQVNTGELFF.

The chain recombines TRBV7-6 with TRBJ2-5, with D possibly TRBD2 on 6 matching bases. V was pared by 5 bases and J by 2 bases, with 15 bases between. The V gene's germline CDR1 is SGHVS and CDR2 FNYEAQ. The CDR3 is made up of 15 amino acids. CDR3 DNA sequence: TGTGCCAGCAGCGCCCGGAGGGTGGGGCAAGAGACCCAGTACTTC. Its translation: CASSARRVGQETQYF.

This clonotype was counted between two and nine times. The CDR3 here is CASSLNRRFPVGYTF. The CDR3 region has the DNA TGTGCCAGCAGTTTGAACAGGAGGTTTCCGGTCGGCTACACCTTC. The rearrangement links TRBV12-3 or TRBV12-4 to TRBJ1-2; maybe TRBD1 (5 bases). Trimming cost V 3 bases and J 8 bases, with 19 bases left between them. This CDR3 is built from 15 residues.

In its sample, this clonotype was seen a few times. The chain joins TRBV9 to TRBJ1-2; D is possibly TRBD1 (5 bases). V was pared by 4 bases and J by 2 bases, with 9 bases between. The CDR3 has 13 residues. In germline, CDR1 is SGDLS, CDR2 YYNGEE. The CDR3: CASSPRQNYGYTF. CDR3 DNA: TGTGCCAGCAGCCCCCGACAGAACTATGGCTACACCTTC.

The chain employs TRBV27 and TRBJ2-7; 11 bases match TRBD1. The CDR3 covers 14 residues. Germline CDR1 and CDR2: MNHEY and SMNVEV (reference sequence). The junction had 4 bases not matched to a gene; V was cut back by 6 bases and J by 3 bases. The CDR3 DNA reads as TGTGCCAGCAGACCAGGGACAGGGGGCTACGAGCAGTACTTC. Residues: CASRPGTGGYEQYF.

V is TRBV20-1 and J is TRBJ1-5; D remains unclear. V was pared by 0 bases and J by 10 bases, with 10 bases between. Germline lookup yields CDR1 DFQATT and CDR2 SNEGSKA (reference sequence). The CDR3 contains 12 residues. The CDR3 spells CSARDGPSPQHF. The CDR3 DNA is TGCAGTGCTAGAGATGGGCCGTCCCCCCAGCATTTT.

This clonotype has only a few counts. The chain employs TRBV19 and TRBJ1-1, with D possibly TRBD1 on 5 matching bases. Trimming removed 6 bases at V and 1 base at J, with 15 bases between. Germline assignment: CDR1 LNHDA and CDR2 SQIVND (reference sequence). The length of the CDR3 is 15 residues. The CDR3 DNA follows: TGTGCCAGTAGGGATGACAGACGATCGAACACTGAAGCTTTCTTT. This encodes CASRDDRRSNTEAFF.

This chain uses TRBV12-3 or TRBV12-4 with TRBJ2-1, with D tentatively TRBD1 or TRBD2 (5 bases each). This CDR3 contains 15 residues. The germline V and J ends were trimmed by 6 bases and 9 bases, with 21 bases remaining between them. CDR3 amino acids: CASSRKWDGSSEQFF. CDR3 nucleotide sequence: TGTGCCAGCAGCCGAAAGTGGGACGGATCGAGTGAGCAGTTCTTC.

Only a few counts were recorded for this clonotype. V is TRBV30 and J is TRBJ2-3; 7 bases align to TRBD1. Unmatched junction bases numbered 6, after V lost 7 bases and J lost 2 bases. The CDR3 loop spans 13 amino acids. The germline CDR1 and CDR2 sequences are GTSNPN and SVGIG (reference sequence). For the CDR3, the DNA is TGTGCCTTGAGGGGACAGAACACAGATACGCAGTATTTT. Translated, it gives CALRGQNTDTQYF.